The TCR beta chain under discussion was sequenced for a study of T and B cells in COVID-19 patients. Study results and caveats: Highly clonal in active COVID-19, TRB repertoires exceeded healthy-donor diversity and richness at recovery. Of roughly 2,000 TCR clusters found only in the recovered cohort, more than 30 had low generation probability.

As to this clonotype: Its antigen remains unknown.

BIOMED2 TRB-A/B primer pools were used in multiplex TRB PCR. One entry per CDR3 protein results from TCRdb running MiXCR on the multiplex PCR reads. The sample includes thousands of distinct CDR3 sequences, under 35% seen only once; the top ten take around 24%. CDR3 size: 16 residues. The V end lost 4 bases, the J end lost 0 bases, and 12 bases lay between the germline ends. TRB was amplified from around 250-500 ng of blood genomic DNA. This sequence originates from a human donor with active COVID-19. Sequences were obtained from blood. This chain joins TRBV12-3 or TRBV12-4 and TRBJ2-2; tentative D call: TRBD1 (6 bases). CDR3 DNA: TGTGCCAGCAGTTCCCTACAGGGTTCGAACACCGGGGAGCTGTTTTTT. It codes for CASSSLQGSNTGELFF.